A selection of T cell receptor beta chains follows, all from one sample in a study of blood T cell repertoires in COVID-19. Profiling relied on immunoSEQ multiplex PCR, and the TCRdb table lists in-frame clones only, not all of them. Counted here are approximately 160,000 clones, around 78% occurring once; the ten biggest clones make up around 4.8%. Sequencing input: PBMCs or T cells enriched from blood (not recorded which). These receptors were obtained from a woman aged 45 to 65 who had recovered from COVID-19. The CDR3 runs from the conserved cysteine through the conserved F or W. The order of the fields is J gene, V gene, CDR3 length, CDR3 protein.

>TRBJ2-3|TRBV2|16
CASRRGGLSSTDTQYF
>TRBJ1-1|TRBV30|15
CAWRFTTGSFTEAFF
>TRBJ1-5|TRBV6-5|15
CASKRTGTSNQPQHF
>TRBJ2-6|TRBV15|17
CATSRGTGTGEANVLTF
>TRBJ1-3|TRBV2|16
CASSYTQGANGNTIYF
>TRBJ1-6|TRBV7-2|15
CASSSGQATNSPLHF
>TRBJ1-4|TRBV11-2|14
CASSLGPGNEKLFF
>TRBJ1-5|TRBV7-2|14
CASSLLGLGKPQHF
>TRBJ1-6|TRBV5-1|16
CASSSGRIPSNSPLHF
>TRBJ2-2|TRBV7-9|16
CASGLWQGFRAGELFF
>TRBJ2-3|TRBV6-5|15
CASSLVAGGWNTQYF
>TRBJ2-5|TRBV7-3|16
CASSSPTQGGEETQYF
>TRBJ1-4|TRBV7-2|13
CASSLQGYEKLFF
>TRBJ2-3|TRBV7-2|15
CASSLWAESTDTQYF
>TRBJ1-5|TRBV27|16
CASSLGVGAGNQPQHF
>TRBJ1-2|TRBV30|14
CAWNNGGWNYGYTF
>TRBJ1-2|TRBV28|13
CASSFRRPYGYTF
>TRBJ1-2|TRBV4-1|14
CASSQDQANYGYTF
>TRBJ1-2|TRBV24-1|12
CATSDGTGSYTF
>TRBJ1-5|TRBV27|14
CASRTGDFYQPQHF
>TRBJ1-5|TRBV2|13
CASSESGNQPQHF
>TRBJ1-1|TRBV28|14
CASSRRQRNTEAFF
>TRBJ2-3|TRBV10-1|16
CASSGGSGRASDTQYF
>TRBJ2-1|TRBV11-2|15
CASSFPGSQANEQFF
>TRBJ1-2|TRBV7-8|17
CASSPLTGGAADYGYTF
>TRBJ1-6|TRBV4-2|16
CASSPEAGARGSPLHF
>TRBJ1-1|TRBV2|12
CAIQDSNTEAFF
>TRBJ2-1|TRBV9|11
CASSDENEQFF
>TRBJ1-6|TRBV6-5|16
CASSYRDRGSNSPLHF
>TRBJ2-3|TRBV5-1|14
CASSSRTPIDTQYF
>TRBJ1-5|TRBV6-6|15
CASSTRQGGERPQHF
>TRBJ1-2|TRBV2|14
CATQGQGDLYGYTF
>TRBJ1-2|TRBV6-5|15
CASSYGQTPNYGYTF
>TRBJ1-4|TRBV28|15
CASSYPQGSIQKLFF
>TRBJ2-3|TRBV7-8|15
CASSVLAGMTDTQYF
>TRBJ1-6|TRBV11-2|15
CASRGGRGSASPLHF
>TRBJ2-3|TRBV15|17
CATSRDGPGGWEDTQYF
>TRBJ2-5|TRBV7-9|15
CASSATGGGRETQYF
>TRBJ1-5|TRBV19|14
CASSTPGERQPQHF
>TRBJ2-5|TRBV6-6|12
CATGTHQETQYF
>TRBJ2-2|TRBV5-1|15
CASSPMTGAGRELFF
>TRBJ2-1|TRBV7-2|17
CASSLWASGREKLEQFF
>TRBJ1-4|TRBV27|20
CASSLRPFRGWGGTNEKLFF
>TRBJ1-5|TRBV30|14
CAWSVQGAPGPQHF
>TRBJ1-4|TRBV28|14
CATLGAATNEKLFF
>TRBJ1-2|TRBV7-9|14
CASSLQTGSYGYTF
>TRBJ2-1|TRBV24-1|13
CATSDLLVDEQFF
>TRBJ2-1|TRBV6-1|12
CATRWGSNEQFF
>TRBJ1-1|TRBV5-4|13
CASRPPGGTEAFF
>TRBJ2-1|TRBV24-1|16
CATSDPQAGNYNEQFF